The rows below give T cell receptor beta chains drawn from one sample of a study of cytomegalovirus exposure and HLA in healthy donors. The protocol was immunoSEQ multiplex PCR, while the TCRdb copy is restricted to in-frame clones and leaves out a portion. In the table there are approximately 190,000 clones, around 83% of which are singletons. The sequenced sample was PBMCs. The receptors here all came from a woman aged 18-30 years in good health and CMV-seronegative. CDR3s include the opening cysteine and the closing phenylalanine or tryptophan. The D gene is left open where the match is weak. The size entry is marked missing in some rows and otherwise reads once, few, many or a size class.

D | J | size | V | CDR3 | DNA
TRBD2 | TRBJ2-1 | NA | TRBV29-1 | CSVPPSGGLYEQFF | TGCAGCGTGCCTCCTAGCGGGGGACTATATGAGCAGTTCTTC
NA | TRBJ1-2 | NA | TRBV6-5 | CASSYVGLVGYTF | TGTGCCAGCAGTTACGTGGGACTCGTTGGCTACACCTTC
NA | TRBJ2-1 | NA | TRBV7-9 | CASSFRDSPAANPNEQFF | TGTGCCAGCAGCTTCCGCGATAGTCCGGCAGCGAACCCCAATGAGCAGTTCTTC
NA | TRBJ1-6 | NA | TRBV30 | CAWRREYLNSPLHF | TGTGCCTGGAGGCGGGAGTATCTTAATTCACCCCTCCACTTT
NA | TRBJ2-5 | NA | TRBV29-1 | CSPLRAPGETQYF | TGCAGCCCCTTGCGCGCGCCGGGGGAGACCCAGTACTTC
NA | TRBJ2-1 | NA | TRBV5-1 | CASRTQDRFNEQFF | TGCGCCAGCAGAACCCAAGACAGGTTCAATGAGCAGTTCTTC
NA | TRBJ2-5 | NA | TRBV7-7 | CASSIEGGFTETQYF | TGTGCCAGCAGCATCGAAGGGGGATTTACGGAGACCCAGTACTTC
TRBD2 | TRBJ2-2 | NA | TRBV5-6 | CASSLPGLDPGELFF | TGTGCCAGCAGCTTGCCGGGACTAGATCCCGGGGAGCTGTTTTTT
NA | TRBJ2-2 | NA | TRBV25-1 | CASSELTANTGELFF | TGTGCCAGCAGTGAATTAACGGCGAACACCGGGGAGCTGTTTTTT
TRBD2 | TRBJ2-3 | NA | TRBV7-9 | CASSLGLAVPTDTQYF | TGTGCCAGCAGCCTCGGACTAGCGGTGCCCACAGATACGCAGTATTTT
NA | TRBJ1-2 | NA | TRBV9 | CASSVSTFYGYTF | TGTGCCAGCAGCGTAAGCACTTTCTATGGCTACACCTTC
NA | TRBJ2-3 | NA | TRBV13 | CASSPLPSDRTDTQYF | TGTGCCAGCAGCCCTCTCCCGAGCGACCGTACAGATACGCAGTATTTT
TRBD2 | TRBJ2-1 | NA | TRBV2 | CASRTSGGLGEQFF | TGTGCCAGCAGGACTAGCGGGGGGTTAGGTGAGCAGTTCTTC
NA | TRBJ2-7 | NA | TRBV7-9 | CASSLGGSSLSYEQYF | TGTGCCAGCAGCTTAGGCGGCAGCTCCCTCTCCTACGAGCAGTACTTC
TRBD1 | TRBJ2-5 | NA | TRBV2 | CASSEAEGTGALGETQYF | TGTGCCAGCAGTGAAGCGGAGGGGACAGGGGCCCTCGGAGAGACCCAGTACTTC
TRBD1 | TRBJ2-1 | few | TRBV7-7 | CASSSGQANEQFF | TGTGCCAGCAGCTCGGGACAGGCAAATGAGCAGTTCTTC
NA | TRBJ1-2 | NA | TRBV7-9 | CASSEARDYGYTF | TGTGCCAGCAGCGAGGCACGGGACTATGGCTACACCTTC
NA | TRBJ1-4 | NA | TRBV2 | CASSETQVNEKLFF | TGTGCCAGCAGCGAGACACAGGTTAATGAAAAACTGTTTTTT
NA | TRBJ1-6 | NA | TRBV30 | CAWSVEQVWRSPLHF | TGTGCCTGGAGTGTAGAACAGGTCTGGCGTTCACCCCTCCACTTT